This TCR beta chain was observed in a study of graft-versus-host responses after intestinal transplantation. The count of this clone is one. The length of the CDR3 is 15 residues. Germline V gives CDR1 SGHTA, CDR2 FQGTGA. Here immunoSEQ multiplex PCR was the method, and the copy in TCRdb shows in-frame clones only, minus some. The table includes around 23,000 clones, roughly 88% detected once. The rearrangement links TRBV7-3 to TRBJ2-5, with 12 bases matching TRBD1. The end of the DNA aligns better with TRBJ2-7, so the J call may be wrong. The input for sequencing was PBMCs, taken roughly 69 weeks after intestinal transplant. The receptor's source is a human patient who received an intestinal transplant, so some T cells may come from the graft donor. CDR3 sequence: CASSFGTGGRYEQYF. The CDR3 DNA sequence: TGTGCCAGCAGCTTTGGGACAGGGGGCAGGTACGAGCAGTACTTC.